This TCR beta chain was recovered during a study of blood T cell repertoires in COVID-19. On the study more broadly: Whether acute or convalescent, the COVID-19 samples came from the United States, Italy and Spain. PBMCs, B-cell-depleted T cells, or T cells were the source of the cDNA or gDNA that made up the material.

Original data processing: It was from reference gene primer amplification that nucleated cell counts were estimated. Method: immunoSEQ multiplex PCR; TCRdb's copy keeps in-frame clones and lacks some. V, J and clone size derive from that table, while D and trimming were established from the DNA sequence. The sample has 100,000 to 120,000 clones; 88% are singletons. V shed 3 bases, J shed 3 bases, and the junction held 9 bases outside the gene matches. This CDR3 contains 16 residues. CDR1 is MNHEY, CDR2 SMNVEV, per germline (reference sequence). The V call is TRBV27, the J call TRBJ2-7; 9 bases match TRBD1. This sequence originates from a human donor in a cohort sampled during active COVID-19. The specimen sequenced was peripheral blood. This CDR3 reads CASSLHYGQGYYEQYF. DNA of the CDR3: TGTGCCAGCAGTTTGCACTACGGACAGGGGTACTACGAGCAGTACTTC.